A single sample gave rise to the 8 T cell receptor beta chains below, sequenced in a study of OX40 agonist ivuxolimab in advanced cancers. Clones were read by immunoSEQ multiplex PCR, and TCRdb kept only the in-frame ones, dropping some. The table shows tens of thousands of clones, with 87% occurring only once. Material: CD4+ or CD8+ T cells sorted from blood, obtained in a trial of the OX40 agonist ivuxolimab. Receptors originate from an adult with an advanced solid tumor such as melanoma, head and neck, liver or kidney cancer.

V is TRBV7-2 and J is TRBJ2-7; D is undetermined. Per the germline V gene, CDR1 is SGHTA and CDR2 is FQGNSA. This CDR3 is built from 16 residues. Trimming removed 2 bases from V and 3 bases from J, with 17 bases in between. The DNA of the CDR3 is TGTGCCAGCAGCTTAAGGCGACCAACCGCTAACTACGAGCAGTACTTC. It translates to CASSLRRPTANYEQYF.

The rearrangement links TRBV6-5 to TRBJ2-1; weak D call: TRBD2 (6 bases). Trimming removed 10 bases at V and 4 bases at J, with 11 bases between. The V gene's germline CDR1 is MNHEY and CDR2 SVGAGI. The CDR3 sequence is 12 residues long. CDR3 sequence: CATRLVYNEQFF. For the CDR3, the DNA is TGTGCCACCCGACTAGTGTACAATGAGCAGTTCTTC.

This clone was seen a single time. The chain is built from TRBV27 and TRBJ2-7; 8 bases match TRBD2. Germline V gene lookup returns CDR1 MNHEY and CDR2 SMNVEV (reference sequence). J lost 0 bases, V lost 3 bases, and 4 bases had no gene match. The CDR3 is 15 residues long. The CDR3 loop reads CASSFGGRYSYEQYF. The CDR3 coding sequence is TGTGCCAGCAGTTTCGGCGGGAGGTACTCCTACGAGCAGTACTTC.

The chain couples TRBV2 to TRBJ2-3; TRBD2 aligns across 10 bases. This CDR3 contains 14 residues. Trimming at V came to 9 bases and at J to 1 base, leaving 4 bases not matched to a gene. Per the germline V gene, CDR1 is SNHLY and CDR2 is FYNNEI. CDR3: CASSGRRGTDTQYF. The CDR3 region has the DNA TGTGCCAGTAGCGGGAGGAGAGGCACAGATACGCAGTATTTT.

The CDR3 nucleotides read TGTGCCAGCAGCAGACTGGCTAGCGGGAGTTTAGAGACCCAGTACTTC. Translation gives CASSRLASGSLETQYF. The rearrangement uses TRBV5-5 and TRBJ2-5, with 10 bases aligning to TRBD2. The CDR3 length is 16 residues. The germline gives CDR1 SGHKS, CDR2 YYEKEE (reference sequence). The ends lost 4 bases at V and 4 bases at J; junction bases unmatched: 10.

This rearrangement joins TRBV25-1 to TRBJ2-2; D possibly corresponds to TRBD1 (5 bases). Trimming stripped 6 bases from V and 5 bases from J, with 10 bases between. This CDR3 comprises 13 residues. Germline CDR1 is MGHDK and CDR2 is SYGVNS. CDR3 sequence: CASRSKGTGELFF. DNA for the CDR3: TGTGCCAGCAGGAGTAAGGGGACCGGGGAGCTGTTTTTT.

This sequence joins TRBV19 and TRBJ1-2; 7 bases agree with TRBD1. V trimming: 6 bases; J trimming: 3 bases; junction bases outside the gene matches: 7. The length of the CDR3 is 14 residues. CDR1 is LNHDA and CDR2 is SQIVND in the germline V gene (reference sequence). The CDR3: CASRPQGIDYGYTF. The CDR3 region has the DNA TGTGCCAGTAGGCCACAGGGGATCGACTATGGCTACACCTTC.

The chain recombines TRBV7-8 with TRBJ1-6; TRBD1 is a possible D gene (5 bases). Germline lookup yields CDR1 SGHVS and CDR2 FQNEAQ. V lost 6 bases, J lost 4 bases, and 7 bases lay in between. CDR3 size: 13 residues. The CDR3 DNA reads TGTGCCAGCAGAGAGGGGTATAATTCACCCCTCCACTTT. Its translation: CASREGYNSPLHF.